This T cell receptor beta chain was retrieved from a study of blood T cell repertoires in COVID-19. About the study: The analysed material was cDNA or gDNA that came from T cells, B-cell-depleted T cells, or PBMCs.

The Seattle patients, enrolled during active infection, were followed longitudinally. The germline V gene encodes CDR1 SGHRS and CDR2 YFSETQ. The CDR3 contains 15 residues. Trimming cost V 0 bases and J 1 base; bases outside gene matches: 2. Methods used by the authors: Amplification with reference gene primers provided the estimates of nucleated cell counts. Profiling relied on immunoSEQ multiplex PCR, and the TCRdb table lists in-frame clones only, not all of them. V, J and clone size derive from that table, while D and trimming were established from the DNA sequence. The sample comprises 150,000 to 200,000 clones, roughly 93% of which are singletons, and less than 2% rests with the top ten.

Source material: peripheral blood. The chain joins TRBV5-1 to TRBJ2-3; 7 bases agree with TRBD1. This TCR came from a woman aged 55-69 years with COVID-19, enrolled during active disease. Here the CDR3 reads CASSLGTGGTDTQYF. The CDR3 nucleotides read TGCGCCAGCAGCTTGGGTACAGGGGGCACAGATACGCAGTATTTT.